This passage covers 17 T cell receptor beta chains from one sample sequenced in a study of blood T cell repertoires in COVID-19. Repertoires were generated with immunoSEQ multiplex PCR, while TCRdb's copy carries only in-frame clones and drops some. Of fewer than 300,000 clones detected, more than 65% appear once; the ten largest clones hold around 3.2%. What was sequenced was peripheral blood. Receptor source: a woman between 18 and 29 years old with acute or convalescent COVID-19.

The chain links TRBV19 to TRBJ1-1; TRBD1 matches at 9 bases. The germline gives CDR1 LNHDA, CDR2 SQIVND (reference sequence). The CDR3 extends over 16 amino acids. The J segment lost 5 bases and the V segment lost 5 bases, leaving 12 bases of the junction unmatched. In nucleotides, the CDR3 is TGTGCCAGTAGTGTCGCCTCGACAGGGGGTGGGACTGAAGCTTTCTTT. Amino acids: CASSVASTGGGTEAFF.

The chain joins TRBV19 to TRBJ2-2; 9 bases match TRBD1. V was pared by 7 bases and J by 7 bases, with 10 bases of the junction left unmatched. Germline CDR1 and CDR2: LNHDA and SQIVND (reference sequence). The CDR3 contains 15 residues. CDR3 DNA sequence: TGTGCCAGTACCCCCCGGGACAGGGTTGTCGGGGAGCTGTTTTTT. It is translated as CASTPRDRVVGELFF.

The V call is TRBV28, the J call TRBJ1-1, with D maybe TRBD1 (6 bases). CDR1 is MDHEN and CDR2 is SYDVKM in the germline V gene. The CDR3 sequence is 14 residues long. V lost 7 bases and J lost 3, with 15 bases in between. CDR3 sequence: CASTDGGADTEAFF. The CDR3 DNA sequence: TGTGCCAGCACCGATGGGGGGGCAGACACTGAAGCTTTCTTT. The variable domain in full, with the rest retrieved from reference TRBV28 and TRBJ1-1, is DVKVTQSSRYLVKRTGEKVFLECVQDMDHENMFWYRQDPGLGLRLIYFSYDVKMKEKGDIPEGYSVSREKKERFSLILESASTNQTSMYLCASTDGGADTEAFFGQGTRLTVV.

The chain is built from TRBV9 and TRBJ2-6; D is uncertain. Trimming left V 2 bases short and J 3 bases short, with 21 bases between. Germline V gene lookup returns CDR1 SGDLS and CDR2 YYNGEE. The CDR3 loop spans 19 amino acids. The CDR3 protein is CASSVGQVPLKIGANVLTF. The CDR3 nucleotides are TGTGCCAGCAGCGTTGGCCAGGTCCCCCTAAAGATTGGGGCCAACGTCCTGACTTTC.

This sequence joins TRBV5-6 and TRBJ2-1; 7 nucleotides agree with TRBD2. The CDR3 contains 16 residues. Germline assignment: CDR1 SGHDT and CDR2 YYEEEE. V dropped 0 bases and J dropped 4; count of bases not matched to a gene: 7. In DNA, the CDR3 is TGTGCCAGCAGCTTGGGAATCCTAGCGGAATACAATGAGCAGTTCTTC. Residues: CASSLGILAEYNEQFF.

V is TRBV5-5 and J is TRBJ1-4, with D maybe TRBD1 (6 bases). V was cut by 4 bases and J by 8 bases, with 18 bases left in between. The CDR3 is made up of 15 amino acids. The germline CDR1 and CDR2 sequences are SGHKS and YYEKEE (reference sequence). Written as DNA, the CDR3 is TGTGCCAGCAGCCATGGGGACATCGGCTGGGAAAAACTGTTTTTT. Translating it yields CASSHGDIGWEKLFF.

The V and J genes are TRBV4-3 and TRBJ2-7, with 9 bases that match TRBD2. The CDR3 has 17 amino acids. V was clipped by 0 bases and J by 2 bases; unmatched bases: 8. The germline CDR1 and CDR2 sequences are LGHNA and YSLEER. The CDR3 region is CASSQDLVAGVAYEQYF. The CDR3 region has the DNA TGCGCCAGCAGCCAAGATCTGGTAGCGGGAGTCGCCTACGAGCAGTACTTC.

The J gene is TRBJ1-2, the V gene TRBV6-5; 8 bases agree with TRBD1. Germline CDR1 and CDR2: MNHEY and SVGAGI. V lost 7 bases and J lost 4; bases outside the gene matches: 5. CDR3 size: 13 residues. The CDR3 nucleotides are TGTGCCAGCACCGAGACAGGGGTCTATGGCTACACCTTC. Translating it yields CASTETGVYGYTF.

The chain joins TRBV6-2 or TRBV6-3 to TRBJ2-3; TRBD2 aligns across 13 bases. The CDR3 sequence is 18 residues long. CDR1 is MNHEY and CDR2 is SVGEGT in the germline V gene. The junction had 7 bases not matched to a gene; V was cut back by 2 bases and J by 2 bases. The DNA for the CDR3 is TGTGCCAGCAGTTACCTGGGACTAGCGGGACCAAACACAGATACGCAGTATTTT. Translated: CASSYLGLAGPNTDTQYF.

In this sample, this clone turned up many times. The J gene is TRBJ2-5, the V gene TRBV11-2, with D uncertain. Trimming pared 3 bases from V and 0 bases from J, leaving 8 bases between. The CDR3 spans 14 residues. CDR1 SGHAT and CDR2 FQNNGV come from the germline V gene. The CDR3 reads CASSLLSYQETQYF. Written as DNA, the CDR3 is TGTGCCAGCAGCTTGCTAAGCTACCAAGAGACCCAGTACTTC. Filled out from reference TRBV11-2 and TRBJ2-5, the complete variable domain reads EAGVAQSPRYKIIEKRQSVAFWCNPISGHATLYWYQQILGQGPKLLIQFQNNGVVDDSQLPKDRFSAERLKGVDSTLKIQPAKLEDSAVYLCASSLLSYQETQYFGPGTRLLVL.

The genes are TRBV6-2 or TRBV6-3 and TRBJ1-5; D unclear. In germline, CDR1 is MNHEY, CDR2 SVGEGT. The CDR3 sequence is 14 residues long. Trimming removed 3 bases at V and 3 bases at J, with 9 bases between. The CDR3 nucleotides are TGTGCCAGCAGTTATCTGGGCGCCAATCAGCCCCAGCATTTT. Its protein is CASSYLGANQPQHF.

The sample holds a few counts of this clone. Here the CDR3 reads CASSPGAGGTNQPQHF. The CDR3 DNA is TGTGCCAGCAGCCCCGGGGCAGGGGGAACCAATCAGCCCCAGCATTTT. The chain recombines TRBV9 with TRBJ1-5; TRBD1 matches 7 bases. Germline CDR1 and CDR2: SGDLS and YYNGEE. The CDR3 loop spans 16 amino acids. With V trimmed by 4 bases and J by 3 bases, 10 bases remained unmatched.

The chain joins TRBV7-9 to TRBJ2-7; the D is unclear. V lost 7 bases and J lost 4, with 14 bases in between. Germline CDR1 is SEHNR and CDR2 is FQNEAQ (reference sequence). There are 13 residues in the CDR3. CDR3 amino acids: CASTNQKTYEQYF. CDR3 bases: TGTGCCAGCACAAACCAGAAGACTTACGAGCAGTACTTC.

This sequence joins TRBV11-2 and TRBJ1-4; the D gene is possibly TRBD1 (6 bases). Germline V lookup: CDR1 SGHAT, CDR2 FQNNGV. Deletions cut 3 bases from V and 7 bases from J, with 15 bases between. The CDR3 sequence is 15 residues long. In DNA form, the CDR3 reads TGTGCCAGCAGCTTTTTACAGGGCTTTGGTGAAAAACTGTTTTTT. Its protein is CASSFLQGFGEKLFF.

The V gene is TRBV3-1 (or the pseudogene TRBV3-2), the J gene TRBJ1-2; D perhaps matches TRBD1 (5 bases). Between the trimmed V and J ends, which lost 4 bases and 7 bases, there was a span of 19 bases. In germline, CDR1 is LGHDT, CDR2 YNNKEL (reference sequence). This CDR3 spans 15 amino acids. CDR3 sequence: CASSRDRRAGGGYTF. Written as DNA, the CDR3 is TGTGCCAGCAGCCGCGACCGGAGGGCTGGGGGTGGCTACACCTTC.

V usage is TRBV18 and J usage is TRBJ1-2; 9 bases line up with TRBD1. V was pared by 0 bases and J by 4 bases, with 6 bases of the junction left unmatched. CDR3 length equals 16 residues. CDR1 and CDR2 from the germline V gene are KGHSH and LQKENI. The CDR3 sequence: CASSPPPGQGLYGYTF. The CDR3 bases are TGTGCCAGCTCACCACCGCCGGGACAGGGCCTCTATGGCTACACCTTC.

The rearrangement joins TRBV11-2 to TRBJ2-7; tentative D call: TRBD2 (6 bases). CDR1 is SGHAT and CDR2 is FQNNGV in the germline V gene. The CDR3 runs 14 residues. V lost 5 bases and J lost 1, with 12 bases in between. The CDR3 spells CASSLGLPSYEQYF. CDR3 bases: TGTGCCAGCAGCCTGGGACTTCCTTCCTACGAGCAGTACTTC.